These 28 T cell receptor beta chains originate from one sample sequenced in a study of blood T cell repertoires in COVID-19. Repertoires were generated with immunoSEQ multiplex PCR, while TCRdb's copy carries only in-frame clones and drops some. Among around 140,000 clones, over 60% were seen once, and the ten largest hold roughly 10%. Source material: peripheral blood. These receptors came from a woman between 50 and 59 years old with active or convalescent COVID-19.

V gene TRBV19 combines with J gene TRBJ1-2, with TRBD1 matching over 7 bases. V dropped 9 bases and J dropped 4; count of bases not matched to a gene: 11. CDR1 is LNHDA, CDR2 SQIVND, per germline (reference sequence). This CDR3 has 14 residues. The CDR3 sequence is CASQGDGRSYGYTF. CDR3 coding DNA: TGTGCCAGCCAGGGGGACGGTCGCTCCTATGGCTACACCTTC.

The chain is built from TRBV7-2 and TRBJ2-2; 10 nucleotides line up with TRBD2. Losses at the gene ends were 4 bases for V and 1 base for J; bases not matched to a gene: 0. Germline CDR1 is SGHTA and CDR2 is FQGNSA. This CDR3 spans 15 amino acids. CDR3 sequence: CASSWTSGNTGELFF. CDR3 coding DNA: TGTGCCAGCAGCTGGACTAGCGGGAACACCGGGGAGCTGTTTTTT.

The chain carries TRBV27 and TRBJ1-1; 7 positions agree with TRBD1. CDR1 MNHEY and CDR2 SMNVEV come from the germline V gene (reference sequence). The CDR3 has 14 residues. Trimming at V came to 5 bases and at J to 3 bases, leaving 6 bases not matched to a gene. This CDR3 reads CASSPSQGDTEAFF. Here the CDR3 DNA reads TGTGCCAGCAGTCCCAGTCAGGGGGACACTGAAGCTTTCTTT.

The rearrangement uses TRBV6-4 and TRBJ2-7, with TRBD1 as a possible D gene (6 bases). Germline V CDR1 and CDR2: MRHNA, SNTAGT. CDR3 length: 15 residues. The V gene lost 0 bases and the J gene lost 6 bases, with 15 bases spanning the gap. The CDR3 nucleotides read TGTGCCAGCAGTGACTCTGGGGACACCCTTGGCGAGCAGTACTTC. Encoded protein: CASSDSGDTLGEQYF.

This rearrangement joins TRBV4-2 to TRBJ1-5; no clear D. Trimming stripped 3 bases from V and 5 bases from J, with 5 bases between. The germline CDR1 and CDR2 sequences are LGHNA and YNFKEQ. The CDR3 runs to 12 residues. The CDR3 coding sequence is TGTGCCAGCAGCCATCTTGATCAGCCCCAGCATTTT. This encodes CASSHLDQPQHF.

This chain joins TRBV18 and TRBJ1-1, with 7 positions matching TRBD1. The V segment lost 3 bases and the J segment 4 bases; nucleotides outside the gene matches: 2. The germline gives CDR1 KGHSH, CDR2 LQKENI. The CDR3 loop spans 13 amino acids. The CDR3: CASSPDRVTEAFF. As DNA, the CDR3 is TGTGCCAGCTCACCTGACAGGGTCACTGAAGCTTTCTTT.

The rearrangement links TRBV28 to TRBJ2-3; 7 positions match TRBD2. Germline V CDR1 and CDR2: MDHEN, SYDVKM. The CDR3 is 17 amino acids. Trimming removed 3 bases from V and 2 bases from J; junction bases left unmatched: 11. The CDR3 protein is CASSFSPRLAPTDTQYF. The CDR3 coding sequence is TGTGCCAGCAGTTTTTCCCCGAGACTAGCCCCCACAGATACGCAGTATTTT.

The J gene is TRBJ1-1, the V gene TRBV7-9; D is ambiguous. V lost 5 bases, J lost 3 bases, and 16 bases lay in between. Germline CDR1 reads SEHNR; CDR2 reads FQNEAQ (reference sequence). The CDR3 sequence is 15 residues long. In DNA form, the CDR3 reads TGTGCCAGCAGCGACCTGAGGAGACGGGACACTGAAGCTTTCTTT. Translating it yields CASSDLRRRDTEAFF.

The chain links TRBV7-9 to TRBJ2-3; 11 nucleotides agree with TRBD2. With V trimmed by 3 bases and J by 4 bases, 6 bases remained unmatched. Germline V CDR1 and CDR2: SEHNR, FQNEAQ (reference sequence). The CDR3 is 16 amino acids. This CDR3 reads CASSFTSGSRSDTQYF. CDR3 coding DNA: TGTGCCAGCAGCTTTACTAGCGGGAGTAGGTCAGATACGCAGTATTTT.

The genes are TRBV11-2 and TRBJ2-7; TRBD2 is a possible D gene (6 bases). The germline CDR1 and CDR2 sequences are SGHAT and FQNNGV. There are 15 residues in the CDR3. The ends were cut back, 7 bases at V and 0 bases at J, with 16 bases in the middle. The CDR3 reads CASKVVSGSSYEQYF. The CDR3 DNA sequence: TGTGCCAGCAAGGTCGTTAGCGGTAGCTCCTACGAGCAGTACTTC.

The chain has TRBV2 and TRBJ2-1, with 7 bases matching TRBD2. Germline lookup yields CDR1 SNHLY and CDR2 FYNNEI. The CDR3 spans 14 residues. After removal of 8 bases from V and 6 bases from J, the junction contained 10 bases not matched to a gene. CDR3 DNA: TGTGCCAGCGGCAGAAGCGGGAAATTCAATGAGCAGTTCTTC. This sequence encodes CASGRSGKFNEQFF.

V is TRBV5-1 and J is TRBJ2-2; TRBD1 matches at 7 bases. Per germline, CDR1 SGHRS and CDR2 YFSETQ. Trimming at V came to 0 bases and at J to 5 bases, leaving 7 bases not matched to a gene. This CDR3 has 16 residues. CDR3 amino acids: CASSLGQGSKTGELFF. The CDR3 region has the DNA TGCGCCAGCAGCTTGGGACAGGGTAGTAAAACCGGGGAGCTGTTTTTT.

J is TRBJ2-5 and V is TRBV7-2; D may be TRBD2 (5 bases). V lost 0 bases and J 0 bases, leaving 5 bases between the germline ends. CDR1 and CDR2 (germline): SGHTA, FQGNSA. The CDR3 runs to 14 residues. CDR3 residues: CASSLAGNQETQYF. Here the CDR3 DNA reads TGTGCCAGCAGCTTAGCCGGGAACCAAGAGACCCAGTACTTC.

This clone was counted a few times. The CDR3 DNA is TGTGCCAGCAGCCAGAGTGGCGGGGCTCAGCCCCAGCATTTT. Residues: CASSQSGGAQPQHF. The V and J genes are TRBV3-1 (or the pseudogene TRBV3-2) and TRBJ1-5; TRBD1 might be the D (5 bases). The CDR3 runs to 14 residues. From germline, CDR1 is LGHDT and CDR2 YNNKEL (reference sequence). V lost 3 bases and J lost 6, with 12 bases in between.

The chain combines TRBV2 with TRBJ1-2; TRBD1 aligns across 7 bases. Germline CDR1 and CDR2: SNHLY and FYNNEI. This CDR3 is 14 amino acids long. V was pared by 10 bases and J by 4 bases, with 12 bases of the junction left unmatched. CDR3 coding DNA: TGTGCCAACGCGGACAGGAATGATGCCTATGGCTACACCTTC. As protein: CANADRNDAYGYTF.

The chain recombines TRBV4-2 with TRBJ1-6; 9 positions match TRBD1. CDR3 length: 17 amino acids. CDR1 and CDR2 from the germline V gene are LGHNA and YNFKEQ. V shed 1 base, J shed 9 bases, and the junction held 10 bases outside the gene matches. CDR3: CASSQVGTGKGISPLHF. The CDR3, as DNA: TGTGCCAGCAGCCAAGTGGGGACAGGGAAGGGGATTTCACCCCTCCACTTT.

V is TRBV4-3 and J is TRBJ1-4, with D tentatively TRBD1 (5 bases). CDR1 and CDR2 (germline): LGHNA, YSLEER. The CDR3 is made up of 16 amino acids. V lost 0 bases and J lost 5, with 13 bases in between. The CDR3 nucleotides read TGCGCCAGCAGCCAAGATTTGGGACTGCGGAATGAAAAACTGTTTTTT. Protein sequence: CASSQDLGLRNEKLFF.

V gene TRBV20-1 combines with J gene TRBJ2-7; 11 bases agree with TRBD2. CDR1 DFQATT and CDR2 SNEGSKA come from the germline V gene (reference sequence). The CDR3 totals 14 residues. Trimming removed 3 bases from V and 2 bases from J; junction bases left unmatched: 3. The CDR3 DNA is TGCAGTGCTAGTGGGACTAGCGGTACCTACGAGCAGTACTTC. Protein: CSASGTSGTYEQYF.

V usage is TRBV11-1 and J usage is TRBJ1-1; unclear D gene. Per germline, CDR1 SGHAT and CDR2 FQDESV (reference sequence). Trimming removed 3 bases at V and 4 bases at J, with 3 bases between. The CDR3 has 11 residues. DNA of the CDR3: TGTGCCAGCAGCTTCGGCACTGAAGCTTTCTTT. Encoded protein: CASSFGTEAFF.

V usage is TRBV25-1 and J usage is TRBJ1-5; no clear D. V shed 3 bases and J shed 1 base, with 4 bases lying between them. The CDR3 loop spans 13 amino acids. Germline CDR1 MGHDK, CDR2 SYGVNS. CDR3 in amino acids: CASSDSSNQPQHF. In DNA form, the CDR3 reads TGTGCCAGCAGTGATAGCAGCAATCAGCCCCAGCATTTT.

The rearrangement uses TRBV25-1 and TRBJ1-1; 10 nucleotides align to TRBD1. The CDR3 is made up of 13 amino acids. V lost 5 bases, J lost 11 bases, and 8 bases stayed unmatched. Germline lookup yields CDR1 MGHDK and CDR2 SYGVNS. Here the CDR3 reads CASSRGTGVSAFF. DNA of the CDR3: TGTGCCAGCAGTAGAGGGACAGGGGTAAGCGCTTTCTTT.

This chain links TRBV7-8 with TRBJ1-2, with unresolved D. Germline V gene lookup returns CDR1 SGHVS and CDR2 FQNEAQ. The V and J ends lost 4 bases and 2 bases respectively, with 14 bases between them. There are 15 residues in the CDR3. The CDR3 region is CASSSTDTPNYGYTF. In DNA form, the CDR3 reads TGTGCCAGCAGCTCCACCGACACCCCCAACTATGGCTACACCTTC.

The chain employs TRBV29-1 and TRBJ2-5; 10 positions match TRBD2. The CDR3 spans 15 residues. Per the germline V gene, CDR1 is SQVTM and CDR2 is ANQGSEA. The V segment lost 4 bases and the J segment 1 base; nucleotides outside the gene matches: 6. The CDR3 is CSVAGLAGAQETQYF. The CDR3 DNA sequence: TGCAGCGTTGCTGGGCTAGCGGGGGCCCAAGAGACCCAGTACTTC.

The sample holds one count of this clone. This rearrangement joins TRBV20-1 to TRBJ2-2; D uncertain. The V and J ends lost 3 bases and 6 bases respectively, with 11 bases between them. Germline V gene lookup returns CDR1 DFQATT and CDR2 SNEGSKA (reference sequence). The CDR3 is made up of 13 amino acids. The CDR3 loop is CSASPQVAGELFF. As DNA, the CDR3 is TGCAGTGCTAGTCCTCAGGTGGCCGGGGAGCTGTTTTTT.

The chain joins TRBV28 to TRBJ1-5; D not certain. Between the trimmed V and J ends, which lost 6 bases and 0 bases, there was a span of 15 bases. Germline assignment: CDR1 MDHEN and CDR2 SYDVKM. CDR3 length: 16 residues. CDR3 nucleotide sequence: TGTGCCAGCAGACCCGATCAGGCGTATAGCAATCAGCCCCAGCATTTT. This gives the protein CASRPDQAYSNQPQHF.

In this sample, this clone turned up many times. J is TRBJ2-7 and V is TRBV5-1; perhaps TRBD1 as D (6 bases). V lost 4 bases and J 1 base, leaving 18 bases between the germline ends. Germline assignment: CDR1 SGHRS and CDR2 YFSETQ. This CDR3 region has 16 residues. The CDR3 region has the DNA TGCGCCAGCAGCGTGGGACATCGGGACACATCCTACGAGCAGTACTTC. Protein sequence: CASSVGHRDTSYEQYF.

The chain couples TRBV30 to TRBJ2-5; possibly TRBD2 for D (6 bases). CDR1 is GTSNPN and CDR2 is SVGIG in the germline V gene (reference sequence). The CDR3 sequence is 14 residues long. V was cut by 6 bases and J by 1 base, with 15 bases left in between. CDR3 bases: TGTGCCTGCAACCCCCTAGCGTCCCAAGAGACCCAGTACTTC. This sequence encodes CACNPLASQETQYF.

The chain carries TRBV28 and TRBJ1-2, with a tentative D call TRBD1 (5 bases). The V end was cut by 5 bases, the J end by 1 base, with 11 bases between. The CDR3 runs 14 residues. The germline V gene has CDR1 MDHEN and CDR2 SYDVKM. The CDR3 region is CASSLGGNNYGYTF. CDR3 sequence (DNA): TGTGCCAGCAGTCTCGGGGGTAATAACTATGGCTACACCTTC.